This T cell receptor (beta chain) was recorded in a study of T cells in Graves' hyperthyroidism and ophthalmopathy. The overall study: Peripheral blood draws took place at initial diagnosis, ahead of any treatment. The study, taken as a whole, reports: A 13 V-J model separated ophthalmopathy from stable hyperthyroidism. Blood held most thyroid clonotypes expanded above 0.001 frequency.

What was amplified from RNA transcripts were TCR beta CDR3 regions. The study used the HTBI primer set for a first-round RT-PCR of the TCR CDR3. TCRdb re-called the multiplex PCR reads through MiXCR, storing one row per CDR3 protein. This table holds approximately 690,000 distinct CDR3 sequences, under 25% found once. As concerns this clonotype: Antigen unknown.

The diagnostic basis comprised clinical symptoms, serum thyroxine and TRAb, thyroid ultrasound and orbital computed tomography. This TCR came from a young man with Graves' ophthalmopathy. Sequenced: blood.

The CDR3 DNA reads as TGTGCCAGCAGGATGGGGGCGCGGGGCACTGAAGCTTTCTTT. Its translation: CASRMGARGTEAFF. V usage is TRBV19 and J usage is TRBJ1-1; tentative D call: TRBD1 (6 bases). The germline CDR1 and CDR2 sequences are LNHDA and SQIVND (reference sequence). Trimming took off 9 bases at V and 4 bases at J, with 18 bases between the two ends. The CDR3 is 14 residues long.